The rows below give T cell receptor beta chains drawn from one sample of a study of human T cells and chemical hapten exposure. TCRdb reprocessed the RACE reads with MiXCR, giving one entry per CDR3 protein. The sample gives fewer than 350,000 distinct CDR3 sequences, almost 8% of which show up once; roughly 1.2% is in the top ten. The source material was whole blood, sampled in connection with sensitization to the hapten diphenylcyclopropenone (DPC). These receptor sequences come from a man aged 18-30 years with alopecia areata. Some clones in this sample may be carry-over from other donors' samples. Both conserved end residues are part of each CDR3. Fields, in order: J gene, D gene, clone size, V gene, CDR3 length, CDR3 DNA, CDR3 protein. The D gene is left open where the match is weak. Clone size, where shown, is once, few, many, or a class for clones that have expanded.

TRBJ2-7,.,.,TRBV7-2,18,TGTGCCAGCAGCTTAGTGGTTGGGCGGGGCCAAAGCTCCTACGAGCAGTACTTC,CASSLVVGRGQSSYEQYF
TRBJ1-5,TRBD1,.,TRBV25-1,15,TGTGCCAGCAGTGACAATCGACAGGGAGGTCAGCCCCAGCATTTT,CASSDNRQGGQPQHF
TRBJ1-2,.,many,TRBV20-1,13,TGCAGTGCTAGAGAGACAGAAAACTATGGCTACACCTTC,CSARETENYGYTF
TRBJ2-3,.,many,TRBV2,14,TGTGCCAGCAGTGATTCCAGGGTGGCAGATACGCAGTATTTT,CASSDSRVADTQYF
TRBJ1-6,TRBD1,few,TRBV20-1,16,TGCAGTGCTAGAGGGGGACAGAGAGGAGGGAATTCACCCCTCCACTTT,CSARGGQRGGNSPLHF
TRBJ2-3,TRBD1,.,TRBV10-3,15,TGTGCCATCAGGCCGAGGACAGGGGACGCAGATACGCAGTATTTT,CAIRPRTGDADTQYF
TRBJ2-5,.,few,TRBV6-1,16,TGTGCCAGCAGTGAAGGGACCCAGAATCACCAAGAGACCCAGTACTTC,CASSEGTQNHQETQYF
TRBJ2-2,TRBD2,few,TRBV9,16,TGTGCCAGCAGCGCCCCCCACGGGGGGGCCGCCGGGGAGCTGTTTTTT,CASSAPHGGAAGELFF
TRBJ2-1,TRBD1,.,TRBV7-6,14,TGTGCCAGCAGCCTAAGACAGGGTGACAATGAGCAGTTCTTC,CASSLRQGDNEQFF
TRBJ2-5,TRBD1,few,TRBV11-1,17,TGTGCCAGCAGCCGACCGGGACAGGGATTTCGCCAAGAGACCCAGTACTTC,CASSRPGQGFRQETQYF
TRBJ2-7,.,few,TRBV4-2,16,TGTGCCAGCAGCCAAGATCAGGAAGGGTCACTCTACGAGCAGTACTTC,CASSQDQEGSLYEQYF
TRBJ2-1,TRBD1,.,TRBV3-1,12,TGTGCCAGCAGCGGGATAGACAGGGTCCACTTCTTC,CASSGIDRVHFF
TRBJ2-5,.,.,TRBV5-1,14,TGCGCCAGCAGCTTGCGGGACAAAGAAGAGACCCAGTACTTC,CASSLRDKEETQYF
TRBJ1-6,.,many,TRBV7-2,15,TGTGCCAGCAGCTTAGCGCGGGGAGGGAATTCACCCCTCCACTTT,CASSLARGGNSPLHF
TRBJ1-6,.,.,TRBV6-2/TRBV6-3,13,TGTGCCAGCAGCTACGACAGAGATTCACCCCTCCACTTT,CASSYDRDSPLHF
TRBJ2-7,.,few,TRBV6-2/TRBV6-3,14,TGTGCCAGCAGTTACGATGACAGGTCCTACGAGCAGTACTTC,CASSYDDRSYEQYF
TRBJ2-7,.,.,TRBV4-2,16,TGTGCCAGCAGCCCAGCTGAATGGGCACAGAATTACGAGCAGTACTTC,CASSPAEWAQNYEQYF
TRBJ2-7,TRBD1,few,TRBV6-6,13,TGTGCCAGCTCGGGGACAGGAGTCGACGAGCAGTACTTC,CASSGTGVDEQYF
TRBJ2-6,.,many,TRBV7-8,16,TGTGCCAGCAGCCTCGACAGTGACTCTGGGGCCAACGTCCTGACTTTC,CASSLDSDSGANVLTF
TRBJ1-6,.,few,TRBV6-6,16,TGTGCCAGCAGCGGACACAGCGGGGTCGTTAATTCACCCCTCCACTTT,CASSGHSGVVNSPLHF
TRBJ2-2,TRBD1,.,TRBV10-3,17,TGTGCCATCAGTGGCTTGGGGACAGTCTTTAACACCGGGGAGCTGTTTTTT,CAISGLGTVFNTGELFF
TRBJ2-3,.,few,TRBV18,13,TGTGCCAGCTCAACTGCCCCTAGGGATACGCAGTATTTT,CASSTAPRDTQYF
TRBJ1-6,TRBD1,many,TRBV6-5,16,TGTGCCAGCAGTAGGCCGGGACAGGGGGCGGGTTCACCCCTCCACTTT,CASSRPGQGAGSPLHF
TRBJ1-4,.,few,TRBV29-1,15,TGCAGCGTTGACCCAGGGGACGGGTCAGGGGAAAAACTGTTTTTT,CSVDPGDGSGEKLFF
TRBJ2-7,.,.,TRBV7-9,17,TGTGCCAGCAGCAGATTCTACACAGGGAAATACTCCTACGAGCAGTACTTC,CASSRFYTGKYSYEQYF
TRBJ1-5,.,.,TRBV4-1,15,TGCGCCAGCAGCCAAGGGGAACCTAGCGGTCAGCCCCAGCATTTT,CASSQGEPSGQPQHF
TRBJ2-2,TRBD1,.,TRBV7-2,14,TGTGCCAGCAGCGAAACAGGGGCCACCGGGGAGCTGTTTTTT,CASSETGATGELFF
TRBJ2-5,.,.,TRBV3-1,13,TGTGCCAGCAGCCAAGCCAGGGGAGAGACCCAGTACTTC,CASSQARGETQYF
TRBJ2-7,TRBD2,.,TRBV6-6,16,TGTGCCAGCAGCCGCCATGGGACTAGCGGGGACTACGAGCAGTACTTC,CASSRHGTSGDYEQYF
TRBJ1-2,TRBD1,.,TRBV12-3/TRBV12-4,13,TGTGCCAGCACTCGGACAGGGGGAGGTGGCTACACCTTC,CASTRTGGGGYTF
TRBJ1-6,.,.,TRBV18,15,TGTGCCAGCTCACGTGGGGTAGGTCGTGATTCACCCCTCCACTTT,CASSRGVGRDSPLHF
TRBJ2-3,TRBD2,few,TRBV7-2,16,TGTGCCAGCAGCTTAGCGAGTAGCGGGGGCACAGATACGCAGTATTTT,CASSLASSGGTDTQYF
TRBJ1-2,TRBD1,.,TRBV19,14,TGTGCCAGTAATCAGGGGGCGAGGCTCTATGGCTACACCTTC,CASNQGARLYGYTF
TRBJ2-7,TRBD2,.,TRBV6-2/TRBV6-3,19,TGTGCCAGCAGATCTAACCCCCGAACGGGAGGTCTTACGGACTACGAGCAGTACTTC,CASRSNPRTGGLTDYEQYF
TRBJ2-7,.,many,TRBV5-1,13,TGCGCCAGCAGCCCGGACAGAGTCAACGAGCAGTACTTC,CASSPDRVNEQYF
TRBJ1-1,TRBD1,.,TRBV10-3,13,TGTGCCATCAGGGACAGGGGTGGCACTGAAGCTTTCTTT,CAIRDRGGTEAFF
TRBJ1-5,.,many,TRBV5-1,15,TGCGCCAGCAGCCCCGGACCGTATAGCAATCAGCCCCAGCATTTT,CASSPGPYSNQPQHF
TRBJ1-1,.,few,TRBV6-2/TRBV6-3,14,TGTGCCAGCATAAGACCGGATTTTAACACTGAAGCTTTCTTT,CASIRPDFNTEAFF
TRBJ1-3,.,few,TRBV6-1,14,TGTGCCAGCAGTGATGGGGACTACGGAAACACCATATATTTT,CASSDGDYGNTIYF
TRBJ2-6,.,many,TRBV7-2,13,TGTGCCAGCAGCACCGGACGGGCCAACGTCCTGACTTTC,CASSTGRANVLTF
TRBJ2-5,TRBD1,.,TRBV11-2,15,TGTGCCAGCAGCTCCCACCGGGACAGACAAGAGACCCAGTACTTC,CASSSHRDRQETQYF
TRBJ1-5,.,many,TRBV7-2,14,TGTGCCAGCAGCTTAGGGCAGGGTGGGTCGCCCCAGCATTTT,CASSLGQGGSPQHF
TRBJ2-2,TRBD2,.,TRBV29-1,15,TGCAGCGTGGTGATAACCCGGGGGGGCGGCGGGGAGCTGTTTTTT,CSVVITRGGGGELFF
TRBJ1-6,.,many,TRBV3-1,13,TGTGCCAGCAGCCCCGATTCAAATTCACCCCTCCACTTT,CASSPDSNSPLHF
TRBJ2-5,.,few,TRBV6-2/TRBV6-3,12,TGTGCCAGCAGTACCCCCGGTGAGACCCAGTACTTC,CASSTPGETQYF
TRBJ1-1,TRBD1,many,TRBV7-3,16,TGTGCCAGCAGCTTAACTCCGGGACAGGAGAACACTGAAGCTTTCTTT,CASSLTPGQENTEAFF
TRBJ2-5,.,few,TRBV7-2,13,TGTGCCAGCAGCGAAGACCAGGAAGAGACCCAGTACTTC,CASSEDQEETQYF
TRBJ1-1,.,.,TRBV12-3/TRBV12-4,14,TGTGCCAGCAGAAATGAGGGATCGAACACTGAAGCTTTCTTT,CASRNEGSNTEAFF
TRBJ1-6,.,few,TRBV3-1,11,TGTGCCAGCAGCCAAACCGATTCCCTCCACTTT,CASSQTDSLHF
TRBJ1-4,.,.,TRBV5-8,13,TGTGCCAGCAGCTTGGAGGGTCCCGAGGGACTGTTTTTT,CASSLEGPEGLFF
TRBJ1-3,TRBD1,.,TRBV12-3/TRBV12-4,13,TGTGCCAGCAGTTGGGACAGGGGAAACACCATATATTTT,CASSWDRGNTIYF
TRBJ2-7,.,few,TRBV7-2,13,TGTGCCAGCAGCAAGCAGAACCCCTACGAGCAGTACTTC,CASSKQNPYEQYF
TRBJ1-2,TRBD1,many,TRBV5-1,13,TGCGCCAGCAGCTTTGGACAGGGCTATGGCTACACCTTC,CASSFGQGYGYTF
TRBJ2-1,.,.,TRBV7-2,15,TGTGCCAGCAGCTTTGAGGTTAGCCGCTACAATGAGCAGTTCTTC,CASSFEVSRYNEQFF